The T cell receptor (beta chain) under discussion was sequenced for a study of cytomegalovirus exposure and HLA in healthy donors. General observations from the study: Because they were indistinguishable, some V segments, including TRBV6-2 and TRBV6-3, were excluded.

Turning to this clone: Antigen unknown.

The study ran its PCR with 60 Vbeta and 13 Jbeta primers. The data were produced by immunoSEQ multiplex PCR, yet TCRdb's version contains in-frame clones alone and is incomplete. The profile shows approximately 170,000 clones, 81% of them singletons. Looked up from germline, CDR1 is MNHEY and CDR2 is SMNVEV (reference sequence). The CDR3 is made up of 14 amino acids. The V end was cut by 3 bases, the J end by 7 bases, with 10 bases between. The TCR comes from a man aged 45 to 65 in good health and CMV-seropositive. This sequence joins TRBV27 and TRBJ1-6; D remains ambiguous. Sequenced input: PBMCs. The CDR3, as DNA: TGTGCCAGCAGTTTGGGCCTTTTGAATTCACCCCTCCACTTT. Protein: CASSLGLLNSPLHF.